The 19 T cell receptor beta chains in this list originate from one sample, sequenced in a study of T cell responses to AZD1222 COVID-19 vaccine. The method was immunoSEQ multiplex PCR; TCRdb's version includes in-frame clones alone and lacks a portion of them. The table has some 170,000 clones, approximately 91% seen once. The specimen comprised peripheral blood, sampled on day 0 of AZD1222 vaccination. Every receptor here comes from an adult in good health.

This clone was detected a few times. The rearrangement links TRBV18 to TRBJ2-7; unclear D gene. CDR3 length: 14 residues. The V and J ends lost 1 base and 3 bases respectively, with 10 bases between them. The V gene's germline CDR1 is KGHSH and CDR2 LQKENI. As DNA, the CDR3 is TGTGCCAGCTCACCACAGGGCTCGTTCTACGAGCAGTACTTC. Translated: CASSPQGSFYEQYF.

The chain couples TRBV11-2 to TRBJ2-7; 8 nucleotides agree with TRBD2. V lost 5 bases, J lost 3 bases, and 6 bases stayed unmatched. Germline loops: CDR1 SGHAT, CDR2 FQNNGV. The CDR3 loop spans 14 amino acids. The CDR3 DNA sequence: TGTGCCAGCAGCCCGAGCGGGAGCGTCTACGAGCAGTACTTC. It encodes CASSPSGSVYEQYF.

This clone was seen a single time. The sample contains more than one DNA sequence encoding this CDR3. The chain links TRBV9 to TRBJ1-1; D call uncertain. V was trimmed by 0 bases and J by 0 bases, leaving 3 bases between them. CDR3 length: 13 amino acids. Germline CDR1 is SGDLS and CDR2 is YYNGEE. The CDR3 here is CASSVAMNTEAFF. In DNA form, the CDR3 reads TGTGCCAGCAGCGTAGCGATGAACACTGAAGCTTTCTTT.

The rearrangement joins TRBV5-1 to TRBJ1-4, with D maybe TRBD1 (5 bases). The length of the CDR3 is 15 residues. Germline V gene data show CDR1 as SGHRS and CDR2 as YFSETQ. Trimming removed 4 bases at V and 6 bases at J, with 16 bases between. The CDR3 nucleotides read TGCGCCAGCAGCGGGGGAGGGGCTGGGGATGAAAAACTGTTTTTT. Its protein product is CASSGGGAGDEKLFF.

The chain is built from TRBV7-8 and TRBJ1-5; TRBD1 might be the D (5 bases). Trimming left V 3 bases short and J 3 bases short, with 12 bases between. This CDR3 is built from 15 residues. CDR1 and CDR2 (germline): SGHVS, FQNEAQ. CDR3 nucleotide sequence: TGTGCCAGCAGCTTGGGGACTGTGGTCAATCAGCCCCAGCATTTT. Translating gives CASSLGTVVNQPQHF.

This clone appeared once. V usage is TRBV6-5 and J usage is TRBJ2-3; unclear D gene. Germline V gives CDR1 MNHEY, CDR2 SVGAGI. Deletions cut 4 bases from V and 0 bases from J, with 11 bases between. CDR3 length: 15 amino acids. The CDR3 DNA follows: TGTGCCAGCAGTTCAGTGGGTTCTAGCACAGATACGCAGTATTTT. Protein product: CASSSVGSSTDTQYF.

The V gene is TRBV3-1 (or the pseudogene TRBV3-2), the J gene TRBJ1-2, with 12 bases identical to TRBD1. Losses at the gene ends were 4 bases for V and 4 bases for J; bases not matched to a gene: 4. The CDR3 spans 15 residues. CDR1 is LGHDT, CDR2 YNNKEL, per germline (reference sequence). CDR3 in DNA: TGTGCCAGCAGCCCCGGGACAGGGGGCTCCTATGGCTACACCTTC. It specifies CASSPGTGGSYGYTF.

The chain carries TRBV6-5 and TRBJ1-4; D not resolved. Trimming stripped 8 bases from V and 0 bases from J, with 13 bases between. The CDR3 has 15 amino acids. Germline CDR1 and CDR2: MNHEY and SVGAGI. CDR3 loop: CASSVTRSTNEKLFF. The CDR3 nucleotides read TGTGCCAGCTCAGTTACCCGATCAACTAATGAAAAACTGTTTTTT.

As to this clone: Other DNA sequences in the sample encode the same CDR3. This chain connects TRBV12-3 or TRBV12-4 to TRBJ2-3; D is ambiguous. Trimming removed 1 base from V and 4 bases from J, with 6 bases in between. CDR3 length equals 13 residues. The CDR3 reads CASSLGGADTQYF. The DNA for the CDR3 is TGTGCCAGCAGTTTAGGCGGAGCAGATACGCAGTATTTT.

The genes are TRBV23-1 and TRBJ2-7; TRBD2 matches 10 bases. TRBV23-1 is assigned to the ORF class and has an uncertain function. Trimming took 2 bases from V and 2 from J; bases not matched to a gene: 3. The CDR3 spans 15 residues. The CDR3 reads CASSQTGLAPYEQYF. The CDR3 DNA sequence: TGCGCCAGCAGTCAAACGGGACTAGCGCCCTACGAGCAGTACTTC.

This chain connects TRBV5-5 to TRBJ1-3; TRBD1 might be the D (5 bases). V was pared by 0 bases and J by 0 bases, with 7 bases between. Germline loops: CDR1 SGHKS, CDR2 YYEKEE (reference sequence). This CDR3 is built from 15 residues. CDR3 sequence reads: CASSLDQGSGNTIYF. CDR3 coding DNA: TGTGCCAGCAGCTTGGACCAGGGCTCTGGAAACACCATATATTTT.

The chain couples TRBV2 to TRBJ1-2; no reliable D call. This CDR3 is 13 amino acids long. The germline V gene has CDR1 SNHLY and CDR2 FYNNEI. The ends were cut back, 7 bases at V and 4 bases at J, with 13 bases in the middle. CDR3 bases: TGTGCCAGCACCCCCGAGCCGCTCTATGGCTACACCTTC. This codes for CASTPEPLYGYTF.

The chain is built from TRBV5-4 and TRBJ1-2; 7 nucleotides match TRBD1. This CDR3 is 17 amino acids long. V gave up 3 bases and J gave up 6 bases; unmatched junction bases: 17. Germline CDR1 and CDR2: SGHNT and YYREEE (reference sequence). CDR3 amino acids: CASSWASGGGPEDGYTF. The CDR3 nucleotides read TGTGCCAGCAGCTGGGCCTCAGGGGGGGGTCCGGAGGATGGCTACACCTTC. Looking up the rest from reference TRBV5-4 and TRBJ1-2 gives the full variable domain: ETGVTQSPTHLIKTRGQQVTLRCSSQSGHNTVSWYQQALGQGPQFIFQYYREEENGRGNFPPRFSGLQFPNYSSELNVNALELDDSALYLCASSWASGGGPEDGYTFGSGTRLTVV.

This clone was observed a few times. V gene TRBV7-3 combines with J gene TRBJ2-7, with D uncertain. Per the germline V gene, CDR1 is SGHTA and CDR2 is FQGTGA. Between the trimmed V and J ends, which lost 4 bases and 7 bases, there was a span of 14 bases. This CDR3 is built from 13 residues. Here the CDR3 reads CASSSGPGREQYF. The DNA for the CDR3 is TGTGCCAGCAGCTCCGGACCAGGTCGGGAGCAGTACTTC. The complete variable domain, with remaining parts taken from reference TRBV7-3 and TRBJ2-7, reads GAGVSQTPSNKVTEKGKYVELRCDPISGHTALYWYRQSLGQGPEFLIYFQGTGAADDSGLPNDRFFAVRPEGSVSTLKIQRTERGDSAVYLCASSSGPGREQYFGPGTRLTVT.

CDR3 bases: TGTGCCAGCAGTGACTCGAGTGGTGCACAGGAAAGCTCCTATAATTCACCCCTCCACTTT. This sequence encodes CASSDSSGAQESSYNSPLHF. The chain carries TRBV6-4 and TRBJ1-6; D is perhaps TRBD1 (5 bases). V lost 0 bases and J lost 0, with 18 bases in between. Germline-derived CDR1 and CDR2 are MRHNA and SNTAGT. This CDR3 is 20 amino acids long.

The genes are TRBV19 and TRBJ2-2, with D perhaps TRBD1 (5 bases). The V gene's germline CDR1 is LNHDA and CDR2 SQIVND (reference sequence). CDR3 length: 13 residues. V lost 8 bases, J lost 5 bases, and 12 bases lay in between. The CDR3 coding sequence is TGTGCCAGTGGGGCTGGAGTTACCGGGGAGCTGTTTTTT. Its protein is CASGAGVTGELFF.

The chain is built from TRBV11-2 and TRBJ1-2, with 8 nucleotides matching TRBD1. The germline gives CDR1 SGHAT, CDR2 FQNNGV. J was trimmed by 6 bases and V by 0 bases; bases with no gene match: 6. The CDR3 contains 15 residues. The CDR3 sequence is CASSLERTGIDGYTF. In DNA, the CDR3 is TGTGCCAGCAGCTTAGAACGGACAGGGATCGATGGCTACACCTTC.

The rearrangement joins TRBV9 to TRBJ2-1; 12 bases agree with TRBD2. The CDR3 covers 17 residues. Germline V gene data show CDR1 as SGDLS and CDR2 as YYNGEE. V trimming: 0 bases; J trimming: 5 bases; junction bases outside the gene matches: 6. This CDR3 is CASSVAIRTSGNNEQFF. The DNA of the CDR3 is TGTGCCAGCAGCGTAGCCATCCGGACTAGCGGGAACAATGAGCAGTTCTTC. Using reference TRBV9 and TRBJ2-1 for the parts outside the CDR3, the full variable domain is DSGVTQTPKHLITATGQRVTLRCSPRSGDLSVYWYQQSLDQGLQFLIQYYNGEERAKGNILERFSAQQFPDLHSELNLSSLELGDSALYFCASSVAIRTSGNNEQFFGPGTRLTVL.

This rearrangement joins TRBV30 to TRBJ2-6; D call uncertain. There are 12 residues in the CDR3. In germline, CDR1 is GTSNPN, CDR2 SVGIG (reference sequence). CDR3 in amino acids: CALDSGANVLTF. DNA for the CDR3: TGTGCGTTGGACTCTGGGGCCAACGTCCTGACTTTC.